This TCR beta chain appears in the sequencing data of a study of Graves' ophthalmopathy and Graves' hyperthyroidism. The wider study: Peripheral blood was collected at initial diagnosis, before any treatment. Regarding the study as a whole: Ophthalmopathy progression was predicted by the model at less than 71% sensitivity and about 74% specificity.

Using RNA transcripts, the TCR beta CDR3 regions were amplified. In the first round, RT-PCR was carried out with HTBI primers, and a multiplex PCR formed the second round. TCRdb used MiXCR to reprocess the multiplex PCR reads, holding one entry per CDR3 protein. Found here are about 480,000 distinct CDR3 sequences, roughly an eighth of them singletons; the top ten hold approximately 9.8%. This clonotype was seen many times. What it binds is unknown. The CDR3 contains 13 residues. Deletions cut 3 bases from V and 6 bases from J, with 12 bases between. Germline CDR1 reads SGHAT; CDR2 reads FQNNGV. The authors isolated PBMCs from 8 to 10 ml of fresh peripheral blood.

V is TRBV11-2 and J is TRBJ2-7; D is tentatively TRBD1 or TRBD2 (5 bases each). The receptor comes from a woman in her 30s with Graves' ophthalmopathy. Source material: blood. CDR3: CASSFGQRGEQYF. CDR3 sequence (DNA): TGTGCCAGCAGCTTCGGACAACGGGGCGAGCAGTACTTC.